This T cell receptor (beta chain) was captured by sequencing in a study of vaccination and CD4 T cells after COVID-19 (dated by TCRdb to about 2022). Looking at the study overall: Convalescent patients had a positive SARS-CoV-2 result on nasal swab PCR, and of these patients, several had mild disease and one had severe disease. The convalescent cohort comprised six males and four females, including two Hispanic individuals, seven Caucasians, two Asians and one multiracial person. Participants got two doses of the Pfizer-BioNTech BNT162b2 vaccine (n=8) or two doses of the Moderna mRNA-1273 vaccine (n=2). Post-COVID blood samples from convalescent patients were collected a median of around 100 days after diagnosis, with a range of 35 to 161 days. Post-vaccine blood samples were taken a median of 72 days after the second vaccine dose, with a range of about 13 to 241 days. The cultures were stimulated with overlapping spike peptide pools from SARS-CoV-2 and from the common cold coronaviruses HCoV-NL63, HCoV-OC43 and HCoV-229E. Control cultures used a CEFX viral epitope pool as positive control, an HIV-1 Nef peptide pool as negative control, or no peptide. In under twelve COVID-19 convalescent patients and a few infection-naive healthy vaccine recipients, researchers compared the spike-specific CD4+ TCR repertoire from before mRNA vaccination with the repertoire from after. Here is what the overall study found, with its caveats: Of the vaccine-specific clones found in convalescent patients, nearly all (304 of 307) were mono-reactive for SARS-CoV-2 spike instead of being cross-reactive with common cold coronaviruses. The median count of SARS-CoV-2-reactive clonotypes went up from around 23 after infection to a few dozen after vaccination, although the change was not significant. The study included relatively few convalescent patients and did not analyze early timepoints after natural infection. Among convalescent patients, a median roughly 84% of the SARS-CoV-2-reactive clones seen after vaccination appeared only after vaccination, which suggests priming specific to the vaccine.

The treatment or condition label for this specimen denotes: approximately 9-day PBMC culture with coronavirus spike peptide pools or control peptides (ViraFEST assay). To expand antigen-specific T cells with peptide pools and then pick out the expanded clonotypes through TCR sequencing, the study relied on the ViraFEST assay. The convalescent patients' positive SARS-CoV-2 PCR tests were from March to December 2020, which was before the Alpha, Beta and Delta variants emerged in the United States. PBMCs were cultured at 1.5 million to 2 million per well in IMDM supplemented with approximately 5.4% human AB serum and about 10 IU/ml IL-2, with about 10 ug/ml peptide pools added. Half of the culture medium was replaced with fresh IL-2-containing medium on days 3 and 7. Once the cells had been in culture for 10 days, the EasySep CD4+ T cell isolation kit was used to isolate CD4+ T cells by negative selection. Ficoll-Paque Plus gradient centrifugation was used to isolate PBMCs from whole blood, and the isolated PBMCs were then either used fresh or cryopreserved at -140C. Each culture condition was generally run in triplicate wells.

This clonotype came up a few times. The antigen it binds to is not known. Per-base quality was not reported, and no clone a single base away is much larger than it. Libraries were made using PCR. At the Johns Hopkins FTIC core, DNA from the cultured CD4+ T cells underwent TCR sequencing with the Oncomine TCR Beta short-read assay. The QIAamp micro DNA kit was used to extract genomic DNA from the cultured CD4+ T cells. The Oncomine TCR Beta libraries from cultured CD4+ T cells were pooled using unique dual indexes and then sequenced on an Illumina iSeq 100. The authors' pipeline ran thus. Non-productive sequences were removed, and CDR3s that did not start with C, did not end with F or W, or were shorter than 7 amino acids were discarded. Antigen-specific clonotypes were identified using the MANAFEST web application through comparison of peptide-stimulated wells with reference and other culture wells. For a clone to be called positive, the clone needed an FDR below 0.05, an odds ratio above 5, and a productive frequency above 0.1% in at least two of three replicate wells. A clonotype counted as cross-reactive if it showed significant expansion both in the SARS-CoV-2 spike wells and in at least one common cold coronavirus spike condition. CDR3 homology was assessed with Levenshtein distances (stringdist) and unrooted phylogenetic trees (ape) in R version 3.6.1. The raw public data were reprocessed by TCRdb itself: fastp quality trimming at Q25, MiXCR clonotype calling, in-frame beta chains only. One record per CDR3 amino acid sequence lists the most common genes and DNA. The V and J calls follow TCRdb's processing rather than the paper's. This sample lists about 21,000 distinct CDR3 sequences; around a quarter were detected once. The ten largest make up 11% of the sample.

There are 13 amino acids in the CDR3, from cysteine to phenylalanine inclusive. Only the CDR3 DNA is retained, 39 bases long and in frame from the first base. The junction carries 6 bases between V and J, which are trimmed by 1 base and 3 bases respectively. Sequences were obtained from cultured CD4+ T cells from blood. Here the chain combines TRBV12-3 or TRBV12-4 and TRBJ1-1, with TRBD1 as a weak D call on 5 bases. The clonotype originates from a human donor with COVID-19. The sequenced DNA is TGTGCCAGCAGTTTAGGAGGGGACACTGAAGCTTTCTTT. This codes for CASSLGGDTEAFF.